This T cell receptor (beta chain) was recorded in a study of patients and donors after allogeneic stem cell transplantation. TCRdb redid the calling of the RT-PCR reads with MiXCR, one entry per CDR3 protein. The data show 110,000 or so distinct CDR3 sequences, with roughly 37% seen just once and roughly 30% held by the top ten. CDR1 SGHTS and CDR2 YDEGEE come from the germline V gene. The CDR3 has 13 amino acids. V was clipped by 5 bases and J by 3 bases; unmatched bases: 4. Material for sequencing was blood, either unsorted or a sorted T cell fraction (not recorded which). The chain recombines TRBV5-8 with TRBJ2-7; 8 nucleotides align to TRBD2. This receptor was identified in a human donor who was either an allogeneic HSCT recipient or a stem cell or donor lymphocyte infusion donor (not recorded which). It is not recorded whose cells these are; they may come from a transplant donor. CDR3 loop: CASRRLANYEQYF. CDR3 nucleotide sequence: TGTGCCAGCAGACGACTAGCGAACTACGAGCAGTACTTC.